This passage covers 8 T cell receptor beta chains from one sample sequenced in a study of cytomegalovirus exposure and HLA in healthy donors. Vbeta (60) and Jbeta (13) primers were used in the PCR. Repertoires were generated with immunoSEQ multiplex PCR, while TCRdb's copy carries only in-frame clones and drops some. The sample includes under 300,000 clones, about 80% of them seen just once. Source material: PBMCs. The receptors come from a woman between 55 and 75 years old in good health and CMV-seropositive.

CDR3 coding DNA: TGCAGCGCTTGGACAGGGGGCTATAACACTGAAGCTTTCTTT. This translates into CSAWTGGYNTEAFF. The chain employs TRBV29-1 and TRBJ1-1; 11 nucleotides align to TRBD1. From germline, CDR1 is SQVTM and CDR2 ANQGSEA. The junction had 6 bases not matched to a gene; V was cut back by 7 bases and J by 2 bases. The CDR3 extends over 14 amino acids.

The chain joins TRBV6-5 to TRBJ1-2, with D maybe TRBD1 (5 bases). The CDR3 contains 14 residues. Looked up from germline, CDR1 is MNHEY and CDR2 is SVGAGI. V was clipped by 2 bases and J by 4 bases, with 11 bases between them. The CDR3 coding sequence is TGTGCCAGCAGTTACGGGGGGTGGGGCTATGGCTACACCTTC. The encoded protein is CASSYGGWGYGYTF.

This chain joins TRBV28 and TRBJ1-2, with 9 bases matching TRBD1. Germline CDR1 and CDR2: MDHEN and SYDVKM. The CDR3 is made up of 14 amino acids. Trimming took 4 bases from V and 8 from J; bases not matched to a gene: 8. This CDR3 reads CASSSGQGFYGYTF. Written as DNA, the CDR3 is TGTGCCAGCAGTTCGGGACAGGGCTTTTACGGCTACACCTTC.

This clone was picked up many times. The rearrangement uses TRBV5-1 and TRBJ1-1, with D tentatively TRBD1 (5 bases). With 0 bases removed from V and 0 bases from J, the gap between germline ends came to 9 bases. The CDR3 runs 15 residues. Per the germline V gene, CDR1 is SGHRS and CDR2 is YFSETQ. The CDR3, as DNA: TGCGCCAGCAGCTTGGCGACAGTCATGAACACTGAAGCTTTCTTT. This gives the protein CASSLATVMNTEAFF.

The rearrangement joins TRBV5-1 to TRBJ2-5; 13 positions match TRBD2. The CDR3 runs to 15 residues. Losses at the gene ends were 7 bases for V and 5 bases for J; bases not matched to a gene: 8. Germline CDR1 reads SGHRS; CDR2 reads YFSETQ. This CDR3 is CASGTSGRAGETQYF. The CDR3 DNA is TGCGCCAGCGGTACTAGCGGGAGGGCCGGGGAGACCCAGTACTTC.

The rearrangement links TRBV15 to TRBJ2-1; 8 nucleotides match TRBD2. CDR1 and CDR2 from the germline V gene are LNHNV and YYDKDF (reference sequence). This CDR3 is built from 14 residues. After removal of 7 bases from V and 8 bases from J, the junction contained 10 bases not matched to a gene. The CDR3 DNA follows: TGTGCCACCAACCCCGGGACTAGTGTGGATGAGCAGTTCTTC. Amino acid sequence: CATNPGTSVDEQFF.

J is TRBJ2-4 and V is TRBV30, with D maybe TRBD2 (6 bases). Per the germline V gene, CDR1 is GTSNPN and CDR2 is SVGIG (reference sequence). This CDR3 has 14 amino acids. Trimming removed 2 bases from V and 6 bases from J, with 14 bases in between. This chain's CDR3 is CAWSPRARGNIQYF. DNA of the CDR3: TGTGCCTGGAGTCCCCGGGCGCGGGGAAACATTCAGTACTTC.

The chain joins TRBV4-2 to TRBJ2-7, with TRBD2 matching over 9 bases. V lost 0 bases and J lost 0; bases outside the gene matches: 6. Germline V gene sequence: CDR1 LGHNA, CDR2 YNFKEQ. The CDR3 length is 17 residues. CDR3 sequence reads: CASSQEMEAGGSYEQYF. The CDR3 nucleotides read TGTGCCAGCAGCCAAGAGATGGAAGCGGGAGGCTCCTACGAGCAGTACTTC.